This is a list of T cell receptor beta chains from one sample in a study of cytomegalovirus exposure and HLA in healthy donors. Clones were sequenced by immunoSEQ multiplex PCR, and TCRdb holds only the in-frame ones, with some missing. The repertoire holds tens of thousands of clones, with roughly four fifths as singletons. The specimen sequenced was PBMCs. The source of these receptors is a woman aged 25 to 39 in good health and CMV-seronegative. The CDR3 runs from the conserved cysteine through the conserved F or W. The order of the fields is V gene, J gene, clone size, D gene, CDR3 protein, CDR3 DNA. The D gene is left open where the match is weak. Only some rows state a clone size, as once, few, many or a class for expanded clones.

V: TRBV5-1
J: TRBJ2-5
size: NA
D: TRBD2
CDR3: CASSLASGRQETQYF
DNA: TGCGCCAGCAGCTTGGCTAGCGGGAGGCAAGAGACCCAGTACTTC

V: TRBV28
J: TRBJ1-6
size: NA
D: TRBD1
CDR3: CASSFGTGGSPLHF
DNA: TGTGCCAGCAGTTTCGGGACAGGGGGTTCGCCCCTCCACTTT

V: TRBV28
J: TRBJ2-7
size: NA
D: NA
CDR3: CASIDSRVQYF
DNA: TGTGCCAGCATTGATAGCCGTGTGCAGTACTTC

V: TRBV28
J: TRBJ2-5
size: NA
D: NA
CDR3: CASRGLGDKQETQYF
DNA: TGTGCCAGCAGGGGCCTGGGTGACAAGCAAGAGACCCAGTACTTC

V: TRBV7-9
J: TRBJ2-1
size: NA
D: NA
CDR3: CASSLLNEQFF
DNA: TGTGCCAGCAGCTTGCTAAATGAGCAGTTCTTC

V: TRBV4-2
J: TRBJ2-7
size: NA
D: NA
CDR3: CASSQDNAGRYEQYF
DNA: TGTGCCAGCAGCCAAGATAACGCGGGACGCTACGAGCAGTACTTC

V: TRBV11-2
J: TRBJ2-3
size: NA
D: NA
CDR3: CASSQIANGTDTQYF
DNA: TGTGCCAGCAGCCAAATAGCGAACGGCACAGATACGCAGTATTTT

V: TRBV6-5
J: TRBJ2-2
size: NA
D: NA
CDR3: CASSYSTDNTGELFF
DNA: TGTGCCAGCAGTTACTCGACAGATAACACCGGGGAGCTGTTTTTT

V: TRBV9
J: TRBJ2-3
size: NA
D: TRBD2
CDR3: CASSEMTSGSADTQYF
DNA: TGTGCCAGCAGCGAGATGACTAGCGGGAGTGCAGATACGCAGTATTTT

V: TRBV18
J: TRBJ2-5
size: NA
D: TRBD2
CDR3: CASVGLAGETQYF
DNA: TGTGCCAGCGTAGGACTAGCGGGAGAGACCCAGTACTTC

V: TRBV28
J: TRBJ1-4
size: NA
D: NA
CDR3: CASSPLGAATNEKLFF
DNA: TGTGCCAGCAGCCCCCTTGGGGCAGCAACTAATGAAAAACTGTTTTTT

V: TRBV7-7
J: TRBJ2-3
size: NA
D: TRBD2
CDR3: CASSVGLAATDTQYF
DNA: TGTGCTAGCAGCGTCGGACTAGCGGCCACAGATACGCAGTATTTT

V: TRBV27
J: TRBJ1-1
size: NA
D: TRBD1
CDR3: CASSFDRAVGEAFF
DNA: TGTGCCAGCAGCTTCGACAGGGCGGTTGGGGAAGCTTTCTTT

V: TRBV19
J: TRBJ1-2
size: NA
D: NA
CDR3: CASSSLRVASNYGYTF
DNA: TGTGCCAGTAGTTCCCTTCGAGTTGCCTCTAACTATGGCTACACCTTC

V: TRBV9
J: TRBJ2-5
size: NA
D: TRBD1
CDR3: CASSIQGEAWETQYF
DNA: TGTGCCAGCAGCATTCAGGGGGAAGCATGGGAGACCCAGTACTTC

V: TRBV15
J: TRBJ2-1
size: NA
D: NA
CDR3: CATSRDRGAYNEQFF
DNA: TGTGCCACCAGCAGAGACAGGGGTGCCTACAATGAGCAGTTCTTC

V: TRBV5-4
J: TRBJ1-5
size: NA
D: NA
CDR3: CASSFNSNQPQHF
DNA: TGTGCCAGCAGCTTTAATAGCAATCAGCCCCAGCATTTT

V: TRBV4-1
J: TRBJ2-6
size: NA
D: NA
CDR3: CASSQDRGSGANVLTF
DNA: TGCGCCAGCAGCCAAGATCGAGGCTCTGGGGCCAACGTCCTGACTTTC

V: TRBV4-1
J: TRBJ2-4
size: once
D: NA
CDR3: CASSPLIQVENIQYF
DNA: TGCGCCAGCTCCCCTCTCATACAGGTGGAAAACATTCAGTACTTC

V: TRBV27
J: TRBJ2-2
size: once
D: TRBD2
CDR3: CASTPLAGGDTGELFF
DNA: TGTGCCAGCACTCCTTTAGCGGGAGGGGATACCGGGGAGCTGTTTTTT

V: TRBV7-8
J: TRBJ2-5
size: NA
D: NA
CDR3: CASSARQWETQYF
DNA: TGTGCCAGCAGCGCAAGACAGTGGGAGACCCAGTACTTC

V: TRBV30
J: TRBJ1-2
size: NA
D: NA
CDR3: CAWRQNYGYTF
DNA: TGTGCCTGGAGACAGAACTATGGCTACACCTTC

V: TRBV6-1
J: TRBJ1-1
size: once
D: TRBD1
CDR3: CASSGGQGNTEAFF
DNA: TGTGCCAGCAGTGGGGGACAGGGAAACACTGAAGCTTTCTTT

V: TRBV28
J: TRBJ1-2
size: NA
D: TRBD1
CDR3: CASSSGQGGFYGYTF
DNA: TGTGCCAGCAGTTCCGGACAGGGGGGATTCTATGGCTACACCTTC

V: TRBV4-3
J: TRBJ2-3
size: NA
D: TRBD1
CDR3: CASSLQGAQGDTQYF
DNA: TGCGCCAGCAGCCTCCAGGGGGCGCAGGGAGATACGCAGTATTTT

V: TRBV19
J: TRBJ1-2
size: NA
D: TRBD1
CDR3: CASSDWTGTGYTF
DNA: TGTGCCAGTAGCGATTGGACAGGGACAGGCTACACCTTC

V: TRBV14
J: TRBJ1-5
size: NA
D: TRBD1
CDR3: CASSLTGGVDQPQHF
DNA: TGTGCCAGCAGCCTAACAGGGGGCGTAGATCAGCCCCAGCATTTT

V: TRBV6-5
J: TRBJ2-7
size: NA
D: NA
CDR3: CASTLTPTYEQYF
DNA: TGTGCCAGCACCCTAACTCCGACCTACGAGCAGTACTTC

V: TRBV10-1
J: TRBJ1-5
size: NA
D: NA
CDR3: CASSEGAKRGNQPQHF
DNA: TGCGCCAGCAGTGAAGGGGCTAAAAGGGGCAATCAGCCCCAGCATTTT

V: TRBV6-5
J: TRBJ1-1
size: NA
D: TRBD1
CDR3: CASSKPGQGAEAFF
DNA: TGTGCCAGCAGCAAACCAGGACAGGGGGCTGAAGCTTTCTTT

V: TRBV9
J: TRBJ2-5
size: NA
D: TRBD1
CDR3: CASSALGDRAPQETQYF
DNA: TGTGCCAGCAGCGCCCTCGGGGACAGGGCACCCCAAGAGACCCAGTACTTC

V: TRBV19
J: TRBJ2-7
size: NA
D: NA
CDR3: CATLSGYTYEQYF
DNA: TGTGCCACCCTGTCCGGGTATACCTACGAGCAGTACTTC

V: TRBV5-1
J: TRBJ2-7
size: NA
D: NA
CDR3: CASSLATGYRSYEQYF
DNA: TGCGCCAGCAGCTTGGCAACAGGGTATCGTTCTTACGAGCAGTACTTC

V: TRBV6-1
J: TRBJ2-7
size: NA
D: TRBD1
CDR3: CASSLQGFFYEQYF
DNA: TGTGCCAGCAGCTTACAGGGGTTTTTCTACGAGCAGTACTTC

V: TRBV11-2
J: TRBJ2-5
size: NA
D: NA
CDR3: CASSLARVGETQYF
DNA: TGTGCCAGCAGCTTAGCCAGGGTGGGAGAGACCCAGTACTTC

V: TRBV2
J: TRBJ2-5
size: NA
D: NA
CDR3: CASSEFKETQYF
DNA: TGTGCCAGCAGCGAATTCAAAGAGACCCAGTACTTC

V: TRBV19
J: TRBJ2-2
size: few
D: TRBD2
CDR3: CASSPRTSGKSGELFF
DNA: TGTGCCAGTAGTCCCCGGACTAGCGGGAAATCCGGGGAGCTGTTTTTT

V: TRBV7-8
J: TRBJ1-1
size: NA
D: NA
CDR3: CASSSRGGMNTEAFF
DNA: TGTGCCAGCAGCTCGAGGGGGGGTATGAACACTGAAGCTTTCTTT

V: TRBV2
J: TRBJ2-7
size: NA
D: TRBD2
CDR3: CASINIAGADHEQYF
DNA: TGTGCCAGCATTAACATAGCGGGAGCGGACCACGAGCAGTACTTC

V: TRBV28
J: TRBJ1-5
size: NA
D: NA
CDR3: CASRPPGVQPQHF
DNA: TGTGCCAGCAGACCCCCAGGGGTTCAGCCCCAGCATTTT

V: TRBV10-1
J: TRBJ2-5
size: NA
D: NA
CDR3: CARTGSRERMETQYF
DNA: TGCGCCAGAACAGGGTCGCGGGAGCGGATGGAGACCCAGTACTTC

V: TRBV27
J: TRBJ1-3
size: NA
D: TRBD1
CDR3: CASKQQGADGNTIYF
DNA: TGTGCCAGCAAACAACAGGGGGCGGATGGAAACACCATATATTTT

V: TRBV7-2
J: TRBJ2-3
size: NA
D: NA
CDR3: CASSFTVGGGTDTQYF
DNA: TGTGCCAGCAGCTTTACGGTGGGCGGAGGAACAGATACGCAGTATTTT

V: TRBV19
J: TRBJ2-5
size: NA
D: TRBD1
CDR3: CASSMGPGTGRKMEETQYF
DNA: TGTGCCAGTAGTATGGGGCCCGGGACAGGGCGCAAAATGGAAGAGACCCAGTACTTC

V: TRBV28
J: TRBJ1-5
size: NA
D: TRBD1
CDR3: CASRLRGHQPQHF
DNA: TGTGCCAGCAGACTTAGGGGGCATCAGCCCCAGCATTTT

V: TRBV27
J: TRBJ2-2
size: few
D: NA
CDR3: CASSLTGLGGELFF
DNA: TGTGCCAGCAGCCTGACAGGCCTTGGCGGGGAGCTGTTTTTT

V: TRBV6-4
J: TRBJ2-1
size: NA
D: TRBD1
CDR3: CASSPQTGKGANEQFF
DNA: TGTGCCAGCAGTCCCCAGACTGGAAAGGGGGCGAATGAGCAGTTCTTC

V: TRBV18
J: TRBJ2-7
size: few
D: TRBD1
CDR3: CASSSGQGASYEQYF
DNA: TGTGCCAGCTCATCAGGACAGGGAGCCTCCTACGAGCAGTACTTC

V: TRBV7-6
J: TRBJ2-3
size: NA
D: NA
CDR3: CASSPRGGVGGTDTQYF
DNA: TGTGCCAGCAGCCCCCGGGGCGGGGTAGGGGGCACAGATACGCAGTATTTT

V: TRBV5-1
J: TRBJ2-1
size: NA
D: TRBD2
CDR3: CASSFGLAEHNEQFF
DNA: TGCGCCAGCAGCTTCGGACTAGCGGAACACAATGAGCAGTTCTTC

V: TRBV29-1
J: TRBJ1-1
size: NA
D: NA
CDR3: CSGLLAAEAFF
DNA: TGCAGCGGACTTCTCGCGGCTGAAGCTTTCTTT

V: TRBV19
J: TRBJ2-7
size: NA
D: TRBD1
CDR3: CASSSWGQENFYEQYF
DNA: TGTGCCAGTAGTTCCTGGGGACAGGAGAATTTTTACGAGCAGTACTTC

V: TRBV28
J: TRBJ1-2
size: once
D: TRBD1
CDR3: CASSLPDRGYYTF
DNA: TGTGCCAGCAGTTTACCGGACAGGGGGTACTACACCTTC

V: TRBV7-9
J: TRBJ2-7
size: few
D: NA
CDR3: CASSSDRPLYEQYF
DNA: TGTGCCAGCAGCAGTGACAGGCCTCTCTACGAGCAGTACTTC